One TCR beta chain is described in this entry. Its cognate antigen is unknown. The cDNA had a unique molecular identifier and a template-switch universal primer site. Via MiXCR, TCRdb re-called the 5' RACE reads, giving one row per CDR3 protein. The data contain about 280,000 distinct CDR3 sequences, under 9% of them singletons. The data stem from a study of identical twins. Study-wide points: Beta clonotypes that were abundant in cord blood contained fewer insertions, a pattern absent from memory repertoires.

These same records also appear under a second study, on yellow fever vaccine responses in identical twins.

The sample consisted of memory (CD45RO+) T cells sorted from blood. The source of this sequence is a woman aged 18-35 years in good health.

The CDR3 DNA sequence: TGTGCCAGCTCAATCAGGCTCCCGCCGCGCCGAACTATACCGAACACCGGGGAGCTGTTTTTT. It translates to CASSIRLPPRRTIPNTGELFF. J is TRBJ2-2 and V is TRBV18; D remains ambiguous. This CDR3 comprises 21 residues. Germline values: CDR1 KGHSH, CDR2 LQKENI. V was trimmed by 5 bases and J by 0 bases, leaving 28 bases between them. Drawing the rest from reference TRBV18 and TRBJ2-2, the complete variable domain is NAGVMQNPRHLVRRRGQEARLRCSPMKGHSHVYWYRQLPEEGLKFMVYLQKENIIDESGMPKERFSAEFPKEGPSILRIQQVVRGDSAAYFCASSIRLPPRRTIPNTGELFFGEGSRLTVL.